These T cell receptor beta chains were read from a single sample in a study of OX40 agonist ivuxolimab in advanced cancers. Repertoires were generated with immunoSEQ multiplex PCR, while TCRdb's copy carries only in-frame clones and drops some. This table has around 50,000 clones, 88% appearing once. The sequencing used CD4+ or CD8+ T cells sorted from blood, collected in a trial of the OX40 agonist ivuxolimab. The origin of the receptors is an adult with an advanced solid tumor such as melanoma, head and neck, liver or kidney cancer. CDR3s include the opening cysteine and the closing phenylalanine or tryptophan. The order of the fields is clone size, V gene, D gene, J gene, CDR3 DNA, CDR3 protein. D genes are given only for firm matches. Only some rows state a clone size, as once, few, many or a class for expanded clones.

abundance: .; v_gene: TRBV11-3; d_gene: TRBD1; j_gene: TRBJ1-1; CDR3nt: TGTGCCAGCAGCATCTACAGGGGTGGCACTGAAGCTTTCTTT; CDR3aa: CASSIYRGGTEAFF
abundance: .; v_gene: TRBV28; d_gene: .; j_gene: TRBJ1-3; CDR3nt: TGTGCCAGCAGGCGGGGCGCCCAAGAAAACACCATATATTTT; CDR3aa: CASRRGAQENTIYF
abundance: once; v_gene: TRBV28; d_gene: TRBD2; j_gene: TRBJ2-1; CDR3nt: TGTGCCAGCAGTTCTCGGTGGACTAGCTCCTACAATGAGCAGTTCTTC; CDR3aa: CASSSRWTSSYNEQFF
abundance: .; v_gene: TRBV10-2; d_gene: .; j_gene: TRBJ2-7; CDR3nt: TGCGCCAGCACCCCCGACGGGTCGACCTACGAGCAGTACTTC; CDR3aa: CASTPDGSTYEQYF
abundance: .; v_gene: TRBV15; d_gene: .; j_gene: TRBJ1-1; CDR3nt: TGTGCCACTTCTAGACAGGTGAACACTGAAGCTTTCTTT; CDR3aa: CATSRQVNTEAFF
abundance: .; v_gene: TRBV5-1; d_gene: .; j_gene: TRBJ2-1; CDR3nt: TGCGCCAGCAGCCCGGGACTGGATTTCTACAATGAGCAGTTCTTC; CDR3aa: CASSPGLDFYNEQFF
abundance: .; v_gene: TRBV28; d_gene: TRBD1; j_gene: TRBJ2-5; CDR3nt: TGTGCCAGCAGTTTATTACAGGGGGCACACGTGGTGACCCAGTACTTC; CDR3aa: CASSLLQGAHVVTQYF
abundance: .; v_gene: TRBV5-1; d_gene: .; j_gene: TRBJ1-4; CDR3nt: TGCGCCAGCAGCGTGCCGGACTCGGTTGAAAAACTGTTTTTT; CDR3aa: CASSVPDSVEKLFF
abundance: few; v_gene: TRBV5-1; d_gene: .; j_gene: TRBJ1-2; CDR3nt: TGCGCCAGCAGCCCGGGACTAAACTATGGCTACACCTTC; CDR3aa: CASSPGLNYGYTF
abundance: .; v_gene: TRBV2; d_gene: .; j_gene: TRBJ2-3; CDR3nt: TGTGCCAGCAGTGGCTCGGAGTCTAGCACAGATACGCAGTATTTT; CDR3aa: CASSGSESSTDTQYF
abundance: .; v_gene: TRBV19; d_gene: .; j_gene: TRBJ1-5; CDR3nt: TGTGCCAGTAGTATAGCGGTCTTTGCAGGGCTTGGGCAGCCCCAGCATTTT; CDR3aa: CASSIAVFAGLGQPQHF
abundance: .; v_gene: TRBV7-9; d_gene: TRBD2; j_gene: TRBJ2-1; CDR3nt: TGTGCCAGCAGCCACGGACTAGCGGCACACAATGAGCAGTTCTTC; CDR3aa: CASSHGLAAHNEQFF
abundance: once; v_gene: TRBV7-3; d_gene: TRBD1; j_gene: TRBJ2-5; CDR3nt: TGTGCCAGCAGCGGACAGGGCCAAGAGACCCAGTACTTC; CDR3aa: CASSGQGQETQYF
abundance: .; v_gene: TRBV7-7; d_gene: .; j_gene: TRBJ2-5; CDR3nt: TGTGCTAGCAGCTTAGAGCTTGGGACCCAGTACTTC; CDR3aa: CASSLELGTQYF
abundance: .; v_gene: TRBV19; d_gene: .; j_gene: TRBJ2-6; CDR3nt: TGTGCCAGTAGCGGCAGGGAAATCGTCTCTGGGGCCAACGTCCTGACTTTC; CDR3aa: CASSGREIVSGANVLTF
abundance: .; v_gene: TRBV28; d_gene: .; j_gene: TRBJ1-4; CDR3nt: TGTGCCAGCAGTATGTGGGGACCTGCAACTAATGAAAAACTGTTTTTT; CDR3aa: CASSMWGPATNEKLFF
abundance: .; v_gene: TRBV5-5; d_gene: .; j_gene: TRBJ2-1; CDR3nt: TGTGCCAGCAGCTTAGTCGGGAGAGGAAATGAGCAGTTCTTC; CDR3aa: CASSLVGRGNEQFF
abundance: few; v_gene: TRBV5-1; d_gene: TRBD1; j_gene: TRBJ2-2; CDR3nt: TGCGCCAGCAGCTTGGAGGGGGCTACGAGCACCGGGGAGCTGTTTTTT; CDR3aa: CASSLEGATSTGELFF
abundance: .; v_gene: TRBV19; d_gene: TRBD1; j_gene: TRBJ2-7; CDR3nt: TGTGCCAGTAGTATAGGACAGGGAGTAGTCTACGAGCAGTACTTC; CDR3aa: CASSIGQGVVYEQYF
abundance: .; v_gene: TRBV5-4; d_gene: .; j_gene: TRBJ2-7; CDR3nt: TGTGCCAGCAGCTCGCCGACCTACGAGCAGTACTTC; CDR3aa: CASSSPTYEQYF
abundance: .; v_gene: TRBV19; d_gene: .; j_gene: TRBJ2-7; CDR3nt: TGTGCCAGTGGCGCCTCCTACGAGCAGTACTTC; CDR3aa: CASGASYEQYF
abundance: once; v_gene: TRBV6-5; d_gene: .; j_gene: TRBJ2-5; CDR3nt: TGTGCCAGCAGTTACGTGGGAATAATACAAGAGACCCAGTACTTC; CDR3aa: CASSYVGIIQETQYF
abundance: .; v_gene: TRBV27; d_gene: .; j_gene: TRBJ2-3; CDR3nt: TGTGCCAGCAGTCCCCTATCGGGTTTTCGAACAGATACGCAGTATTTT; CDR3aa: CASSPLSGFRTDTQYF
abundance: .; v_gene: TRBV5-1; d_gene: .; j_gene: TRBJ2-7; CDR3nt: TGCGCCAGCAGCACAACCTACGAGCAGTACTTC; CDR3aa: CASSTTYEQYF
abundance: .; v_gene: TRBV10-3; d_gene: .; j_gene: TRBJ1-3; CDR3nt: TGTGCCATCAGTGAATCCGGCTCTGGAAACACCATATATTTT; CDR3aa: CAISESGSGNTIYF
abundance: .; v_gene: TRBV7-8; d_gene: TRBD2; j_gene: TRBJ2-3; CDR3nt: TGTGCCAGCAGCCTAGCCGGGGGGAATCAGTATTTT; CDR3aa: CASSLAGGNQYF
abundance: .; v_gene: TRBV6-1; d_gene: TRBD1; j_gene: TRBJ2-4; CDR3nt: TGTGCCAGCAGTGCACAGGGGCTAGCCAAAAACATTCAGTACTTC; CDR3aa: CASSAQGLAKNIQYF
abundance: .; v_gene: TRBV28; d_gene: .; j_gene: TRBJ2-7; CDR3nt: TGTGCCAGCAGCCCTACCACCTACGAGCAGTACTTC; CDR3aa: CASSPTTYEQYF
abundance: once; v_gene: TRBV5-1; d_gene: TRBD2; j_gene: TRBJ2-1; CDR3nt: TGCGCCAGCAGGACTAGCGGGAGCTCCTACAATGAGCAGTTCTTC; CDR3aa: CASRTSGSSYNEQFF
abundance: .; v_gene: TRBV5-1; d_gene: TRBD2; j_gene: TRBJ2-5; CDR3nt: TGCGCCAGCAGCTTGGCGTCGGGAGGGGAGTCGTTTGGAGAGACCCAGTACTTC; CDR3aa: CASSLASGGESFGETQYF
abundance: .; v_gene: TRBV28; d_gene: .; j_gene: TRBJ1-3; CDR3nt: TGTGCCAGCAGTTCACTGGGGTGGGCTTCTGGAAACACCATATATTTT; CDR3aa: CASSSLGWASGNTIYF
abundance: .; v_gene: TRBV5-1; d_gene: .; j_gene: TRBJ2-5; CDR3nt: TGCGCCAGCAGCTTAAGACTCGATGAAGAGACCCAGTACTTC; CDR3aa: CASSLRLDEETQYF